This TCR beta chain was obtained from a study of cytomegalovirus exposure and HLA in healthy donors. Study-level findings and limits: The study labeled roughly 160 TCR beta chains cytomegalovirus-associated. Productive status was seen about 90% or about 30% of the time for most TCR beta V segments in an earlier analysis.

To note about this clone: What it recognizes is unknown.

Looked up from germline, CDR1 is SGHTA and CDR2 is FQGNSA. V lost 1 base, J lost 1 base, and 6 bases lay in between. The CDR3 consists of 14 residues. The PCR contained 60 Vbeta and 13 Jbeta primers. Here immunoSEQ multiplex PCR was the method, and the copy in TCRdb shows in-frame clones only, minus some. The sample lists 150,000 to 200,000 clones; about 72% were seen once. This sequence originates from a human donor in good health. The J gene is TRBJ2-3, the V gene TRBV7-2; possible D gene TRBD2, 5 bases. Sequenced: PBMCs. The CDR3 sequence: CASSLDGGTDTQYF. CDR3 coding DNA: TGTGCCAGCAGCTTAGACGGGGGCACAGATACGCAGTATTTT.